Listed here are 16 T cell receptor beta chains from one sample, sequenced in a study of T cell responses to AZD1222 COVID-19 vaccine. The assay was immunoSEQ multiplex PCR, and TCRdb's table has in-frame clones only and misses some. This repertoire shows about 97,000 clones, around nine tenths found once; its top ten account for over 6.5%. Sequencing used peripheral blood, obtained on day 0 of AZD1222 vaccination. The receptor set was obtained from an adult in good health.

This clone was seen only once. The V call is TRBV11-2, the J call TRBJ1-1; tentative D call: TRBD1 (5 bases). With 1 base removed from V and 2 bases from J, the gap between germline ends came to 8 bases. The CDR3 consists of 14 residues. Germline CDR1 reads SGHAT; CDR2 reads FQNNGV. CDR3 coding DNA: TGTGCCAGCAGCTTAGGGCAGGGTAACACTGAAGCTTTCTTT. This gives the protein CASSLGQGNTEAFF.

The rearrangement uses TRBV11-2 and TRBJ2-7, with 7 bases identical to TRBD2. CDR1 and CDR2 (germline): SGHAT, FQNNGV. The CDR3 spans 15 residues. V was clipped by 3 bases and J by 4 bases; unmatched bases: 9. The CDR3 DNA reads TGTGCCAGCAGCTTGGGTGGGGGGGTGGAATACGAGCAGTACTTC. Translation: CASSLGGGVEYEQYF. The full variable domain, with the rest looked up from reference TRBV11-2 and TRBJ2-7, is EAGVAQSPRYKIIEKRQSVAFWCNPISGHATLYWYQQILGQGPKLLIQFQNNGVVDDSQLPKDRFSAERLKGVDSTLKIQPAKLEDSAVYLCASSLGGGVEYEQYFGPGTRLTVT.

The V call is TRBV4-1, the J call TRBJ2-7; a weak D match, TRBD1 (6 bases). Germline CDR1 is MGHRA and CDR2 is YSYEKL. The ends were cut back, 0 bases at V and 0 bases at J, with 9 bases in the middle. The CDR3 contains 15 residues. CDR3 bases: TGCGCCAGCAGCCAAGAAGGGGGTTTCTCCTACGAGCAGTACTTC. As protein: CASSQEGGFSYEQYF.

The chain uses TRBV7-9 and TRBJ1-5; TRBD1 matches 7 bases. CDR3 length: 15 residues. Germline V gene sequence: CDR1 SEHNR, CDR2 FQNEAQ (reference sequence). With V trimmed by 1 base and J by 3 bases, 3 bases remained unmatched. CDR3 sequence (DNA): TGTGCCAGCAGCTTAGTAGGGGGCCCCAATCAGCCCCAGCATTTT. Protein product: CASSLVGGPNQPQHF. The full variable domain, its missing parts supplied by reference TRBV7-9 and TRBJ1-5, is DTGVSQNPRHKITKRGQNVTFRCDPISEHNRLYWYRQTLGQGPEFLTYFQNEAQLEKSRLLSDRFSAERPKGSFSTLEIQRTEQGDSAMYLCASSLVGGPNQPQHFGDGTRLSIL.

A remark on this clone: One junction end does not reproduce the germline sequence, and a read error may be involved. The V gene is TRBV7-7, the J gene TRBJ2-7; perhaps TRBD1 as D (5 bases). Germline CDR1 is SSHAT and CDR2 is FNYEAQ (reference sequence). This CDR3 is built from 15 residues. CDR3 in amino acids: CASSARTQMAYEQYF. The DNA for the CDR3 is TGTGCTAGCAGTGCAAGGACACAAATGGCCTACGAGCAGTACTTC.

V usage is TRBV11-2 and J usage is TRBJ2-6; the match to TRBD2 covers 14 bases. Germline assignment: CDR1 SGHAT and CDR2 FQNNGV. The CDR3 has 19 amino acids. Germline trimming cut 0 bases from V and 5 bases from J; bases unmatched to any gene: 6. CDR3 coding DNA: TGTGCCAGCAGCTTAGAAGGGGGACTAGCGGGAGCTAGGGCCAACGTCCTGACTTTC. This sequence encodes CASSLEGGLAGARANVLTF.

The CDR3 DNA sequence: TGCGCCAGCAGCTCGGACTTTCGGCGAGTGTTTTTT. This encodes CASSSDFRRVFF. The rearrangement uses TRBV5-1 and TRBJ1-4; no firm D call. Per germline, CDR1 SGHRS and CDR2 YFSETQ. The CDR3 is 12 amino acids. The V and J ends lost 3 bases and 15 bases respectively, with 15 bases between them. The full variable domain, rest sourced from reference TRBV5-1 and TRBJ1-4, is KAGVTQTPRYLIKTRGQQVTLSCSPISGHRSVSWYQQTPGQGLQFLFEYFSETQRNKGNFPGRFSGRQFSNSRSEMNVSTLELGDSALYLCASSSDFRRVFFGSGTQLSVL.

The CDR3 nucleotides read TGTGCCAGCAGGCCCCGGTCTTCAGAAGGCTACACCTTC. It encodes CASRPRSSEGYTF. The rearrangement uses TRBV28 and TRBJ1-2; no definite D call. Trimming removed 6 bases from V and 8 bases from J, with 16 bases in between. The CDR3 length is 13 residues. In germline, CDR1 is MDHEN, CDR2 SYDVKM.

CDR3: CASSPRGEPLHF. In DNA, the CDR3 is TGTGCCAGCTCACCACGGGGGGAACCCCTCCACTTT. The gene calls are TRBV18 and TRBJ1-6; tentatively, D is TRBD1 (5 bases). Germline loops: CDR1 KGHSH, CDR2 LQKENI. This CDR3 contains 12 residues. V was cut by 1 base and J by 12 bases, with 7 bases left in between.

This clone has just a few counts. The chain combines TRBV29-1 with TRBJ1-1, with D tentatively TRBD1 (6 bases). The CDR3 has 13 residues. Trimming pared 1 base from V and 4 bases from J, leaving 10 bases between. The germline V gene encodes CDR1 SQVTM and CDR2 ANQGSEA. CDR3 in amino acids: CSVEGRGGTEAFF. The CDR3 DNA follows: TGCAGCGTTGAAGGGAGAGGGGGCACTGAAGCTTTCTTT.

The chain links TRBV5-8 to TRBJ2-7; D gene ambiguous. V was shortened by 6 bases and J by 4 bases, with 5 bases between the two germline ends. There are 10 residues in the CDR3. Germline assignment: CDR1 SGHTS and CDR2 YDEGEE. CDR3 sequence (DNA): TGTGCCAGCACCCTATACGAGCAGTACTTC. Protein sequence: CASTLYEQYF.

The V and J genes are TRBV5-4 and TRBJ2-7; 7 positions agree with TRBD2. Germline CDR1 and CDR2: SGHNT and YYREEE (reference sequence). The V gene end was trimmed by 4 bases and the J gene end by 3 bases; junction bases not matched to a gene: 10. The CDR3 has 15 amino acids. The CDR3 sequence is CASSGSWGGNYEQYF. The CDR3 DNA is TGTGCCAGCAGCGGTAGTTGGGGGGGAAACTACGAGCAGTACTTC.

The count of this clone is one. The chain employs TRBV15 and TRBJ1-1; D might be TRBD1 (5 bases). The CDR3 has 14 amino acids. V gave up 3 bases and J gave up 6 bases, with 14 bases separating them. Looked up from germline, CDR1 is LNHNV and CDR2 is YYDKDF (reference sequence). The CDR3 coding sequence is TGTGCCACCAGCAGCAGACAGCCCGTGGCTGAAGCTTTCTTT. Its translation: CATSSRQPVAEAFF.

V usage is TRBV28 and J usage is TRBJ2-5, with D possibly TRBD1 on 5 matching bases. Trimming removed 7 bases at V and 3 bases at J, with 12 bases between. CDR1 is MDHEN and CDR2 is SYDVKM in the germline V gene. The CDR3 extends over 13 amino acids. CDR3 protein: CASNTQGKETQYF. The CDR3 coding sequence is TGTGCCAGCAATACGCAGGGTAAAGAGACCCAGTACTTC.

This clone was seen a handful of times. The gene calls are TRBV11-2 and TRBJ1-3; no reliable D call. The germline V and J ends were trimmed by 2 bases and 4 bases, with 3 bases remaining between them. The CDR3 is 12 amino acids. Per the germline V gene, CDR1 is SGHAT and CDR2 is FQNNGV. The CDR3 region has the DNA TGTGCCAGCAGCTTACGCGGAAACACCATATATTTT. Encoded protein: CASSLRGNTIYF.

Remarks on this clone: In the same sample, other DNA sequences code for this CDR3. The chain is built from TRBV28 and TRBJ1-1; weak D call: TRBD1 (5 bases). Germline CDR1 MDHEN, CDR2 SYDVKM. The CDR3 extends over 15 amino acids. Trimming pared 5 bases from V and 0 bases from J, leaving 13 bases between. This chain's CDR3 is CASSPGGRLNTEAFF. The CDR3 DNA reads TGTGCCAGCAGTCCGGGGGGACGGTTGAACACTGAAGCTTTCTTT.